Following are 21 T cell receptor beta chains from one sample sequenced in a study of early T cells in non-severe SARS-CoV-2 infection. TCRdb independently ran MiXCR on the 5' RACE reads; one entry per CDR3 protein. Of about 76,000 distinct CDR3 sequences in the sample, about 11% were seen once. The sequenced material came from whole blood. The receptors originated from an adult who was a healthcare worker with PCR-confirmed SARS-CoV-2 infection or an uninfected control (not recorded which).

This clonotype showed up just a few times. The CDR3: CASSLSQGSYEQYF. CDR3 bases: TGTGCCAGCAGCTTGTCGCAGGGGTCATACGAGCAGTACTTC. This chain connects TRBV7-8 to TRBJ2-7; the D gene is possibly TRBD1 (6 bases). Trimming shortened V by 3 bases and J by 4 bases, and 13 bases separated the two germline ends. The CDR3 length is 14 residues. Germline V gene lookup returns CDR1 SGHVS and CDR2 FQNEAQ.

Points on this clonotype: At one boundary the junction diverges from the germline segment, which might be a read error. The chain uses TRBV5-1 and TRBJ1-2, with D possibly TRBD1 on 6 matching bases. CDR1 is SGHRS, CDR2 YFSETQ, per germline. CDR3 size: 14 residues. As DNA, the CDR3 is TGCGCCAGCAGCCCGGACAGACCACACTATGGCTACGCCTTC. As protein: CASSPDRPHYGYAF. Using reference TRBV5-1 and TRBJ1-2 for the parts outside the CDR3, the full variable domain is KAGVTQTPRYLIKTRGQQVTLSCSPISGHRSVSWYQQTPGQGLQFLFEYFSETQRNKGNFPGRFSGRQFSNSRSEMNVSTLELGDSALYLCASSPDRPHYGYAFGSGTRLTVV.

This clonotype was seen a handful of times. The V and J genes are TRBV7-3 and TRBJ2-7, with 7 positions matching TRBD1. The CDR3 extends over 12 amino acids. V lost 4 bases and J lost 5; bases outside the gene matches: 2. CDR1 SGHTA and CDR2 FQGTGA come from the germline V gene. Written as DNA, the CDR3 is TGTGCCAGCAGCTCCCAGGGGGACGAGCAGTACTTC. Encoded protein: CASSSQGDEQYF. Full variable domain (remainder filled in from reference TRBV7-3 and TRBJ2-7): GAGVSQTPSNKVTEKGKYVELRCDPISGHTALYWYRQSLGQGPEFLIYFQGTGAADDSGLPNDRFFAVRPEGSVSTLKIQRTERGDSAVYLCASSSQGDEQYFGPGTRLTVT.

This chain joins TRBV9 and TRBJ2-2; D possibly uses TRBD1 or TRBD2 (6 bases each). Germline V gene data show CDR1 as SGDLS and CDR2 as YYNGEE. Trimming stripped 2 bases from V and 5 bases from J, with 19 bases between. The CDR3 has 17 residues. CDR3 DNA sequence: TGTGCCAGCAGCGTTAAGCGGGCGACAGGCGGGACCGGGGAGCTGTTTTTT. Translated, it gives CASSVKRATGGTGELFF.

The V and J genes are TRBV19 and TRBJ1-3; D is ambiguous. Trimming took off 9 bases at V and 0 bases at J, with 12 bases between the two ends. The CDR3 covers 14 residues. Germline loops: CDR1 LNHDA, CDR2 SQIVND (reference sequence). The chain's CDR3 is CASTGSRSGNTIYF. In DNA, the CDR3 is TGTGCCAGCACCGGGTCCCGCTCTGGAAACACCATATATTTT.

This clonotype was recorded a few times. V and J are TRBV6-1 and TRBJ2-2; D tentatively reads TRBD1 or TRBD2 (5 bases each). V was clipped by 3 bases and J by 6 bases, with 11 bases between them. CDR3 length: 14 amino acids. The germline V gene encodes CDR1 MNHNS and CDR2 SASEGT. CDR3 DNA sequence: TGTGCCAGCAGTGAGGTCCGGGACGCCGGGGAGCTGTTTTTT. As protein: CASSEVRDAGELFF.

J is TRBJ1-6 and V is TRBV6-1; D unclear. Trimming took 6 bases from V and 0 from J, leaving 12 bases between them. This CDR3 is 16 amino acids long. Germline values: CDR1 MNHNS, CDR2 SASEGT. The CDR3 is CASRPRRSSYNSPLHF. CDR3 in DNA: TGTGCCAGCAGGCCACGGAGGAGCTCCTATAATTCACCCCTCCACTTT.

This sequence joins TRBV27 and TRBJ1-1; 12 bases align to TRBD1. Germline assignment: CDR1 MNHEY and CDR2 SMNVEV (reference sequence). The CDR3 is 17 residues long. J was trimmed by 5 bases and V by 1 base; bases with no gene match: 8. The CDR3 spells CASSLWPGQGAGTEAFF. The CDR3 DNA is TGTGCCAGCAGTTTATGGCCGGGACAGGGGGCGGGAACTGAAGCTTTCTTT.

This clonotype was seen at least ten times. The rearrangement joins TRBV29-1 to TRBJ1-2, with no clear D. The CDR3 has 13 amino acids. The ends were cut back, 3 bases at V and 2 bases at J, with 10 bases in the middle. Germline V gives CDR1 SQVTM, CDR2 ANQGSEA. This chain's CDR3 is CSVDKEANYGYTF. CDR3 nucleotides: TGCAGCGTTGATAAGGAGGCAAACTATGGCTACACCTTC.

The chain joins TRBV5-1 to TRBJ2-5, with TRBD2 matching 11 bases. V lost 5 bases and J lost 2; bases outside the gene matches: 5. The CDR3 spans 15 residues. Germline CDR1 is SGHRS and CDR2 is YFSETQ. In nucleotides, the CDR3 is TGCGCCAGCAGTAGCGGGGGGGACCCTCAAGAGACCCAGTACTTC. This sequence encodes CASSSGGDPQETQYF.

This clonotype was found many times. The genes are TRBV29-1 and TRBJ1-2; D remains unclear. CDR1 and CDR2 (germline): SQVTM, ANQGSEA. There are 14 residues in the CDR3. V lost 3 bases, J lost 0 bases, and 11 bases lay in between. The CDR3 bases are TGCAGCGTTGAGACCCCAGTAGCTAACTATGGCTACACCTTC. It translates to CSVETPVANYGYTF.

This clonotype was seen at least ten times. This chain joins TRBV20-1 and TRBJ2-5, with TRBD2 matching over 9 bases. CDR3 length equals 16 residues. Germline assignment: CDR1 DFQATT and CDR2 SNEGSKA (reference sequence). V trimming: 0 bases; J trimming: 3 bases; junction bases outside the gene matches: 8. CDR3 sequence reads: CSARDRLAVIEETQYF. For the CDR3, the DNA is TGCAGTGCTAGAGATAGACTAGCGGTTATTGAAGAGACCCAGTACTTC.

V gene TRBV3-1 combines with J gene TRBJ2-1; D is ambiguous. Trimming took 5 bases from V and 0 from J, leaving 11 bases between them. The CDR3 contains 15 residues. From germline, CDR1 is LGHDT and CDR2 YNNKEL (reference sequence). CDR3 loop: CASSNSPSSYNEQFF. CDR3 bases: TGTGCCAGCAGCAATAGCCCCAGCTCCTACAATGAGCAGTTCTTC.

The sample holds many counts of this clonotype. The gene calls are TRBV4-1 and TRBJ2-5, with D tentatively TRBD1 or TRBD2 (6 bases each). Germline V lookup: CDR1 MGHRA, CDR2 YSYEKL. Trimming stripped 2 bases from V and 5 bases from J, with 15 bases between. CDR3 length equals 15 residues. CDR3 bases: TGCGCCAGCAGCCAAAGGGGGGACCTCCCGGAGACCCAGTACTTC. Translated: CASSQRGDLPETQYF.

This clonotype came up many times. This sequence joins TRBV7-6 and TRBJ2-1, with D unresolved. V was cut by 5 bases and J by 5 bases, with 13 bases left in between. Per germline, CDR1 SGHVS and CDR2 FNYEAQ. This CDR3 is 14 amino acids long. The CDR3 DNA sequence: TGTGCCAGCAGCCATTGGACCGACCACAATGAGCAGTTCTTC. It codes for CASSHWTDHNEQFF.

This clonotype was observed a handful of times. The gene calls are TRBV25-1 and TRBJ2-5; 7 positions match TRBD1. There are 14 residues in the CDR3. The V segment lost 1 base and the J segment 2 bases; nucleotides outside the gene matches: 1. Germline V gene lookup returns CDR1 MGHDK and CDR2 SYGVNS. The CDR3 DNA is TGTGCCAGCAGTGAATTGGGACAGCAAGAGACCCAGTACTTC. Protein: CASSELGQQETQYF.

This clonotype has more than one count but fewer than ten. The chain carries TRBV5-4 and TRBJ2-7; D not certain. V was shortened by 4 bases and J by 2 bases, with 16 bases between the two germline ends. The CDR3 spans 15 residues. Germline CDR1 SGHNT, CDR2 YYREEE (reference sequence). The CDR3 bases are TGTGCCAGCAGCATCCGCGGCCCTCTTACCTACGAGCAGTACTTC. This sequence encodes CASSIRGPLTYEQYF.

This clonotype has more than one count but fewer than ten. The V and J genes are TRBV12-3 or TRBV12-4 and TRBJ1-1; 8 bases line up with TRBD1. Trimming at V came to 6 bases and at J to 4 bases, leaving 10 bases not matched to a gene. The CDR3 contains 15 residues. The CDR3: CASSEGGQGGTEAFF. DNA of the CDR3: TGTGCCAGCAGCGAGGGAGGACAGGGTGGCACTGAAGCTTTCTTT.

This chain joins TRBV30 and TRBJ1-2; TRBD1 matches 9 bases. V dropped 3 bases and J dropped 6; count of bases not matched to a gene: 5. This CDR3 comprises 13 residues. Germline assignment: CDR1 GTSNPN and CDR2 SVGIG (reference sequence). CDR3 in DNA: TGTGCCTGGAGGCCCACAGGGGGCCATGGCTACACCTTC. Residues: CAWRPTGGHGYTF. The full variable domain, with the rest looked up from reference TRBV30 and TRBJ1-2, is SQTIHQWPATLVQPVGSPLSLECTVEGTSNPNLYWYRQAAGRGLQLLFYSVGIGQISSEVPQNLSASRPQDRQFILSSKKLLLSDSGFYLCAWRPTGGHGYTFGSGTRLTVV.

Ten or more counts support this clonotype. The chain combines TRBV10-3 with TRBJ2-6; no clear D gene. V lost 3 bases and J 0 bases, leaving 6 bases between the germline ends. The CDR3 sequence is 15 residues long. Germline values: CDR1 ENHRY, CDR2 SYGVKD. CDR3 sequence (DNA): TGTGCCATCAGTGATGTGACCTCTGGGGCCAACGTCCTGACTTTC. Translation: CAISDVTSGANVLTF.

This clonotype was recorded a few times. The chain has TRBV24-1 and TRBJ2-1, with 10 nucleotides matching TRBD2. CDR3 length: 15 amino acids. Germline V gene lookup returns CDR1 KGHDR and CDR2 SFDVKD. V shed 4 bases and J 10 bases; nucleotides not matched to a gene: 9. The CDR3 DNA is TGTGCCACCAGTGACCCCGGGACTAGCGAGGGGGAGCAGTTCTTC. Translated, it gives CATSDPGTSEGEQFF.